A single T cell receptor (beta chain) is shown here with its context. The data belong to a study of blood T cell repertoires in COVID-19. The CDR3 loop spans 13 amino acids. Trimming stripped 8 bases from V and 4 bases from J, with 14 bases between. Study processing details: Amplification from reference gene primers served as the basis for estimated nucleated cell counts. Profiled with immunoSEQ multiplex PCR; TCRdb holds only in-frame clones, not every one. The V and J calls and the clone size are those of that table, but D and trimming were determined from the DNA. This sample has approximately 300,000 clones; more than 70% occur once, and the top ten carry about 6%.

The origin of this receptor is a man aged 18 to 30 who had recovered from COVID-19. The chain has TRBV12-3 or TRBV12-4 and TRBJ1-2; D unresolved. Input material: peripheral blood. The CDR3 DNA reads as TGTGCCAGCCTCAGCGAAGAGACCTATGGCTACACCTTC. Translation gives CASLSEETYGYTF.